A single sample is the source of the 8 T cell receptor beta chains below, sequenced in a study of CD8+ T cells in alopecia areata. The treatment is: oral pan-JAK inhibitor, 5-10 mg twice daily. cDNA prepared by RNA extraction and subsequent reverse transcription served as the template for sequencing. Data came from immunoSEQ multiplex PCR; TCRdb stores just in-frame clones and leaves some out. This sample yields 40,000 to 45,000 clones, of which roughly 89% are seen a single time; under 20% belongs to the top ten. Here the sequenced sample was CD8+ T cells sorted from blood, taken at week 24, from a patient treated with tofacitinib. The receptors derive from a human donor with alopecia areata.

This rearrangement joins TRBV29-1 to TRBJ2-7; 7 bases match TRBD1. V shed 7 bases and J 2 bases; nucleotides not matched to a gene: 8. The germline CDR1 and CDR2 sequences are SQVTM and ANQGSEA. The CDR3 has 13 amino acids. CDR3 DNA sequence: TGCAGCGCCCCCGGGGACAGCACCTACGAGCAGTACTTC. It is translated as CSAPGDSTYEQYF.

The rearrangement uses TRBV5-6 and TRBJ2-7; 7 bases line up with TRBD2. Per germline, CDR1 SGHDT and CDR2 YYEEEE. Trimming took 5 bases from V and 6 from J; bases not matched to a gene: 8. The CDR3 runs 13 residues. CDR3 sequence (DNA): TGTGCCAGCAGATTTGAGGGAGGGGCCGAGCAGTACTTC. It encodes CASRFEGGAEQYF.

The V and J genes are TRBV27 and TRBJ2-1; TRBD1 matches 8 bases. This CDR3 spans 14 amino acids. Germline CDR1 is MNHEY and CDR2 is SMNVEV (reference sequence). J lost 2 bases, V lost 8 bases, and 5 bases had no gene match. Written as DNA, the CDR3 is TGTGCCAGCTCGGACAGGGCAGCCTACAATGAGCAGTTCTTC. Translation gives CASSDRAAYNEQFF.

CDR3 nucleotide sequence: TGTGCCAGCAGTTTAGGCGGGGGCCTACAAGAGACCCAGTACTTC. As protein: CASSLGGGLQETQYF. The V and J genes are TRBV28 and TRBJ2-5; TRBD2 is a possible D gene (7 bases). V was shortened by 2 bases and J by 2 bases, with 12 bases between the two germline ends. There are 15 residues in the CDR3. Germline CDR1 MDHEN, CDR2 SYDVKM.

The rearrangement uses TRBV9 and TRBJ2-1; weak D call: TRBD2 (6 bases). The CDR3 is 15 residues long. CDR1 is SGDLS, CDR2 YYNGEE, per germline. With 4 bases removed from V and 3 bases from J, the gap between germline ends came to 14 bases. In nucleotides, the CDR3 is TGTGCCAGCAGCTCCCGGGACTCGGACTACAATGAGCAGTTCTTC. This sequence encodes CASSSRDSDYNEQFF.

V is TRBV30 and J is TRBJ2-7, with D hard to call. The V end lost 1 base, the J end lost 3 bases, and 4 bases lay between the germline ends. CDR1 GTSNPN and CDR2 SVGIG come from the germline V gene (reference sequence). CDR3 size: 11 residues. The chain's CDR3 is CAWSAFYEQYF. Here the CDR3 DNA reads TGTGCCTGGAGTGCTTTCTACGAGCAGTACTTC. Full variable domain (outside the CDR3, taken from reference TRBV30 and TRBJ2-7): SQTIHQWPATLVQPVGSPLSLECTVEGTSNPNLYWYRQAAGRGLQLLFYSVGIGQISSEVPQNLSASRPQDRQFILSSKKLLLSDSGFYLCAWSAFYEQYFGPGTRLTVT.

This clone was recorded once. The chain links TRBV28 to TRBJ2-1; D may be TRBD1 or TRBD2 (5 bases each). The CDR3 totals 12 residues. Trimming shortened V by 10 bases and J by 4 bases, and 11 bases separated the two germline ends. Germline loops: CDR1 MDHEN, CDR2 SYDVKM. DNA for the CDR3: TGTGCCACCACGGGACCTTACAATGAGCAGTTCTTC. Amino acids: CATTGPYNEQFF.

This chain connects TRBV29-1 to TRBJ2-5; no clear D gene. The DNA end favors TRBJ2-7, so the J call may be wrong. This CDR3 has 15 amino acids. Germline CDR1 is SQVTM and CDR2 is ANQGSEA. CDR3 coding DNA: TGCAGCGTGGGGATCTTGGCCATTTACTCCTACGAGCAGTACTTC. Translation: CSVGILAIYSYEQYF.